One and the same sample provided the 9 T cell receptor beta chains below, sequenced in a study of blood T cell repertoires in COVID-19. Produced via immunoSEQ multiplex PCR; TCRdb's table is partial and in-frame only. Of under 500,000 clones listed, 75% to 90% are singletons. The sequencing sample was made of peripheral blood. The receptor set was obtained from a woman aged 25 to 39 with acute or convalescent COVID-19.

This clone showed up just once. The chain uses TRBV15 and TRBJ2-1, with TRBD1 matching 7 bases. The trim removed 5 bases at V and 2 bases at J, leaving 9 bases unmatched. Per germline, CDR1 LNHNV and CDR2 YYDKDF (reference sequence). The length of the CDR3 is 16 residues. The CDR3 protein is CATSQGGREPYNEQFF. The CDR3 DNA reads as TGTGCCACCAGCCAAGGGGGCAGGGAGCCCTACAATGAGCAGTTCTTC.

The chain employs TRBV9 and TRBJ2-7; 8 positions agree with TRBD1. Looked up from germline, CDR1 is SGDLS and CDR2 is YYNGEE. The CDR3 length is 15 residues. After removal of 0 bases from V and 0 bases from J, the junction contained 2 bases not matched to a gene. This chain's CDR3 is CASSVGDRSSYEQYF. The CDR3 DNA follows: TGTGCCAGCAGCGTAGGGGACAGGAGCTCCTACGAGCAGTACTTC.

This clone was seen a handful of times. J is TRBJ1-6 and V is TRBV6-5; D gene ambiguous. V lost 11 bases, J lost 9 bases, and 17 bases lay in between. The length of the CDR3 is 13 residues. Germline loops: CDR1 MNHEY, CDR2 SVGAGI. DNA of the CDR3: TGTGCCGTTAGGCGGGCAGAAGGTTCACCCCTCCACTTT. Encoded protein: CAVRRAEGSPLHF.

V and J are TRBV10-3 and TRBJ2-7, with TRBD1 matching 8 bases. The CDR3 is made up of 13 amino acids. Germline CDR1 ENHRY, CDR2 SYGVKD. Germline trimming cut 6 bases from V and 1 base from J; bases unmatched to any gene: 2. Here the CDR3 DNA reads TGTGCCATCAGGACAGGGGCATCCTACGAGCAGTACTTC. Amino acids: CAIRTGASYEQYF.

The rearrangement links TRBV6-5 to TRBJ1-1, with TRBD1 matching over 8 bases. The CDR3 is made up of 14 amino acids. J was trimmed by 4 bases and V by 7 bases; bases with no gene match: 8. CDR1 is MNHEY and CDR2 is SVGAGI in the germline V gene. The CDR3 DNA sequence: TGTGCCAGCACCCTGGACAGGGATGGCACTGAAGCTTTCTTT. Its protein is CASTLDRDGTEAFF.

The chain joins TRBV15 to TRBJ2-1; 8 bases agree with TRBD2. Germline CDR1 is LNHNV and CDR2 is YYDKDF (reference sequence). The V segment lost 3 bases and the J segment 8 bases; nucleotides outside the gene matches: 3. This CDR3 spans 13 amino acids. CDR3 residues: CATSRGLVDEQFF. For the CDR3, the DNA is TGTGCCACCAGCAGGGGACTAGTAGATGAGCAGTTCTTC.

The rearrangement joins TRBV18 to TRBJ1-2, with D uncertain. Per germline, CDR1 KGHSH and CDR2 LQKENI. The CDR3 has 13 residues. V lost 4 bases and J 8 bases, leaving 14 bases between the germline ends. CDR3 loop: CASSLDTRYGYTF. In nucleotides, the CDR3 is TGTGCCAGCTCACTAGATACGAGATACGGCTACACCTTC.

CDR3 DNA sequence: TGTGCCAGCAGTTCCGGGACACTCCAAGAGACCCAGTACTTC. As protein: CASSSGTLQETQYF. This chain links TRBV6-5 with TRBJ2-5; TRBD1 might be the D (6 bases). This CDR3 has 14 amino acids. Trimming took off 4 bases at V and 1 base at J, with 10 bases between the two ends. Germline V lookup: CDR1 MNHEY, CDR2 SVGAGI.

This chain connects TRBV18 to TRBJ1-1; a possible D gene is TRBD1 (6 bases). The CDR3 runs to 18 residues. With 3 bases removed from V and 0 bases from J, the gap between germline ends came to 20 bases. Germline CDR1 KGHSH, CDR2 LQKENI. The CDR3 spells CASSPDGTFGLLNTEAFF. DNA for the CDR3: TGTGCCAGCTCACCTGACGGGACATTCGGACTTTTGAACACTGAAGCTTTCTTT.